This section outlines one T cell receptor beta chain sequence together with its context. Its antigen remains unknown. The sample belongs to a study of T-cell reconstitution after alpha-beta-depleted transplantation in children. The study's findings and limits: It was surviving recipient T cells and thymic progenitors that gave some patients high TCRbeta diversity at day 60. Counts and diversity of T cells one year after transplant came mostly from newly produced T cells. Alpha-beta T cells about two months after transplant reportedly derived from several hundred expanded graft clones.

Construction of the TCRbeta library involved unique molecular identifiers. TCRdb recomputed calls from the PCR reads with MiXCR, one row per CDR3 protein. The data show 900,000 or so distinct CDR3 sequences, 16% seen once. V lost 0 bases and J 2 bases, leaving 5 bases between the germline ends. CDR1 is ENHRY and CDR2 is SYGVKD in the germline V gene. This CDR3 has 14 amino acids. The sequence was collected from a male patient aged 5 to 17 who had a stem cell transplant for acute lymphoblastic leukemia, so the T cells may come from the graft donor. This specimen was PBMCs, mostly from graft donor cells, taken 360 days after TCRalphabeta/CD19-depleted stem cell transplant. The chain is built from TRBV10-3 and TRBJ1-5; D uncertain. The CDR3 region is CAISESGGNQPQHF. The CDR3 region has the DNA TGTGCCATCAGTGAGTCCGGGGGCAATCAGCCCCAGCATTTT.